This entry lists 3 T cell receptor beta chains sequenced from one sample in a study of shared clonotypes between healthy human individuals. The method was immunoSEQ multiplex PCR; TCRdb's version includes in-frame clones alone and lacks a portion of them. The repertoire holds under 2.5 million clones, under 95% seen once, with around 0.4% in the top ten. Sequences were obtained from naive CD4+ T cells from PBMCs. Indicated subset: CD45RA+ positively selected. All receptors derive from a man aged 18 to 29 in good health. Some clones in this sample may be carry-over from other donors' samples.

The genes are TRBV5-5 and TRBJ1-2, with D perhaps TRBD1 (6 bases). The CDR3 has 15 residues. V lost 4 bases, J lost 4 bases, and 17 bases lay in between. Germline values: CDR1 SGHKS, CDR2 YYEKEE (reference sequence). This chain's CDR3 is CASSDLAQGSYGYTF. The CDR3 bases are TGTGCCAGCAGCGATTTAGCTCAGGGGTCCTATGGCTACACCTTC.

The rearrangement joins TRBV18 to TRBJ1-3, with TRBD1 as a possible D gene (5 bases). This CDR3 is built from 16 residues. The germline gives CDR1 KGHSH, CDR2 LQKENI. V was shortened by 1 base and J by 1 base, with 11 bases between the two germline ends. CDR3 in amino acids: CASSPLDSGSGNTIYF. The DNA for the CDR3 is TGTGCCAGCTCACCACTAGACAGTGGTTCTGGAAACACCATATATTTT.

The J gene is TRBJ1-1, the V gene TRBV7-2; no definite D call. The CDR3 is 14 residues long. V dropped 2 bases and J dropped 1 base, with 8 bases sitting between them. The germline V gene has CDR1 SGHTA and CDR2 FQGNSA. The CDR3, as DNA: TGTGCCAGCAGCTTATCCCAGGAGAACACTGAAGCTTTCTTT. It translates to CASSLSQENTEAFF.